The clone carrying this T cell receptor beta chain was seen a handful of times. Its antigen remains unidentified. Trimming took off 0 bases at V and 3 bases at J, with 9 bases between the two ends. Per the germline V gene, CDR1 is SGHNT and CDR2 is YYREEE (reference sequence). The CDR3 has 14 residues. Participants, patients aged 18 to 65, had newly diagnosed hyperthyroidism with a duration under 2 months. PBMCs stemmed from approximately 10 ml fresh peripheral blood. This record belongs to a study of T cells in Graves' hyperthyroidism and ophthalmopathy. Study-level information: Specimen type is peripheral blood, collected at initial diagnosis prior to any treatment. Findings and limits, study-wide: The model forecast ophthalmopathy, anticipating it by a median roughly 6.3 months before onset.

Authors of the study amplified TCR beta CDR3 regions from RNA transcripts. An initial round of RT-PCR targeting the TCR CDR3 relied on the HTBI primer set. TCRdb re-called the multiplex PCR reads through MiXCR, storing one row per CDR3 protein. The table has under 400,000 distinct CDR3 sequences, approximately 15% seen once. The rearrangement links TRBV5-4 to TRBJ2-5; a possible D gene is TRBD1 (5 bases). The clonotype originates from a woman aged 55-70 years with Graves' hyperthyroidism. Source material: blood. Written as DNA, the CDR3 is TGTGCCAGCAGCTTGGGCAGGGCTAAAGAGACCCAGTACTTC. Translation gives CASSLGRAKETQYF.